A single sample is the source of the 32 T cell receptor beta chains below, sequenced in a study of Ad26.COV2.S vaccination and SARS-CoV-2 variants. Measured with immunoSEQ multiplex PCR; TCRdb has only the in-frame clones, and not every one. Of fewer than 400,000 clones in the sample, 90% were seen once. Treatment reported: around 19 received Ad26.COV2.S at low or high dose, single or two shots; about 5 received placebo; per-sample allocation not given. Day 63 following the first vaccine or placebo injection was when the samples were taken. The specimen was peripheral blood, collected in a trial of Ad26.COV2.S vaccine versus placebo. These receptor sequences come from a person aged 18-65 years who received the Ad26.COV2.S COVID-19 vaccine or a placebo.

This clone showed up just a few times. The J gene is TRBJ1-5, the V gene TRBV7-8; 10 bases map to TRBD1. The CDR3 is 15 residues long. From germline, CDR1 is SGHVS and CDR2 FQNEAQ. V gave up 5 bases and J gave up 5 bases; unmatched junction bases: 6. The CDR3 nucleotides are TGTGCCAGCAGCCGGACAGGGGGGGCCTATCAGCCCCAGCATTTT. Residues: CASSRTGGAYQPQHF.

V usage is TRBV19 and J usage is TRBJ2-7, with 9 bases fitting TRBD2. The germline gives CDR1 LNHDA, CDR2 SQIVND (reference sequence). V was clipped by 3 bases and J by 1 base; unmatched bases: 10. This CDR3 has 17 residues. The DNA of the CDR3 is TGTGCCAGTAGTATCTTACTAGCGGGTGAATCGTCCTACGAGCAGTACTTC. Amino acid sequence: CASSILLAGESSYEQYF.

CDR3 amino acids: CASSQDFGSGGFEQFF. The CDR3 region has the DNA TGCGCCAGCAGCCAAGATTTCGGGTCGGGGGGGTTTGAGCAGTTCTTC. The rearrangement uses TRBV4-3 and TRBJ2-1, with 8 positions matching TRBD2. This CDR3 spans 16 amino acids. Germline CDR1 reads LGHNA; CDR2 reads YSLEER. V shed 0 bases, J shed 9 bases, and the junction held 10 bases outside the gene matches.

The J gene is TRBJ1-4, the V gene TRBV6-5, with 7 bases identical to TRBD1. This CDR3 contains 14 residues. The germline gives CDR1 MNHEY, CDR2 SVGAGI. Trimming at V came to 5 bases and at J to 7 bases, leaving 7 bases not matched to a gene. In nucleotides, the CDR3 is TGTGCCAGCAGTCCAGACAGGGCGGGTGAAAAACTGTTTTTT. This codes for CASSPDRAGEKLFF.

The chain has TRBV4-1 and TRBJ2-6; possible D gene TRBD2, 5 bases. From germline, CDR1 is MGHRA and CDR2 YSYEKL. This CDR3 comprises 20 residues. The ends were cut back, 3 bases at V and 2 bases at J, with 23 bases in the middle. The CDR3: CASSQPWVGRAGAGANVLTF. Here the CDR3 DNA reads TGCGCCAGCAGCCAGCCCTGGGTAGGGCGTGCCGGGGCTGGGGCCAACGTCCTGACTTTC.

This clone occurred a few times. The chain links TRBV19 to TRBJ1-2; D is uncertain. V lost 1 base and J 8 bases, leaving 8 bases between the germline ends. Germline loops: CDR1 LNHDA, CDR2 SQIVND (reference sequence). The CDR3 contains 12 residues. The CDR3 DNA reads TGTGCCAGTAGTATAGGGCAATCGGGCTACACCTTC. This codes for CASSIGQSGYTF. Combining the CDR3 with reference TRBV19 and TRBJ1-2 gives the whole variable domain DGGITQSPKYLFRKEGQNVTLSCEQNLNHDAMYWYRQDPGQGLRLIYYSQIVNDFQKGDIAEGYSVSREKKESFPLTVTSAQKNPTAFYLCASSIGQSGYTFGSGTRLTVV.

This clone appeared once. The chain has TRBV5-1 and TRBJ1-2; D call uncertain. The CDR3 covers 13 residues. CDR1 is SGHRS and CDR2 is YFSETQ in the germline V gene. V was cut by 0 bases and J by 5 bases, with 8 bases left in between. In DNA form, the CDR3 reads TGCGCCAGCAGCTTGGCATCTTCTTATGGCTACACCTTC. This translates into CASSLASSYGYTF.

The gene calls are TRBV4-3 and TRBJ2-2; 10 nucleotides align to TRBD2. Germline loops: CDR1 LGHNA, CDR2 YSLEER. V dropped 2 bases and J dropped 4; count of bases not matched to a gene: 7. The CDR3 has 17 amino acids. CDR3 sequence reads: CASSQTSGALSTGELFF. The CDR3 DNA reads as TGCGCCAGCAGCCAAACTAGCGGGGCCTTGAGCACCGGGGAGCTGTTTTTT.

This clone has a handful of counts. Other DNA sequences in the same sample also yield this CDR3. The rearrangement uses TRBV4-3 and TRBJ1-1, with a tentative D call TRBD1 (5 bases). CDR1 and CDR2 from the germline V gene are LGHNA and YSLEER. The V and J ends lost 0 bases and 5 bases respectively, with 7 bases between them. The CDR3 sequence is 13 residues long. CDR3 residues: CASSQDWGTEAFF. Written as DNA, the CDR3 is TGCGCCAGCAGCCAAGATTGGGGGACTGAAGCTTTCTTT.

The gene calls are TRBV6-2 or TRBV6-3 and TRBJ1-2; the D gene is possibly TRBD1 (5 bases). V dropped 6 bases and J dropped 6 bases, with 8 bases sitting between them. Germline V lookup: CDR1 MNHEY, CDR2 SVGEGT. CDR3 length: 11 residues. Here the CDR3 DNA reads TGTGCCAGCAGCCAAGGGGATGGCTACACCTTC. It is translated as CASSQGDGYTF.

In its sample, this clone was seen a few times. This rearrangement joins TRBV11-2 to TRBJ1-2; D gene ambiguous. The germline V gene encodes CDR1 SGHAT and CDR2 FQNNGV. V shed 7 bases and J shed 4 bases, with 7 bases lying between them. The CDR3 sequence is 11 residues long. CDR3 coding DNA: TGTGCCAGCACGGAGGGCTATGGCTACACCTTC. It yields the protein CASTEGYGYTF.

This rearrangement joins TRBV6-6 to TRBJ2-2; 8 bases are a match to TRBD1. After removal of 5 bases from V and 1 base from J, the junction contained 12 bases not matched to a gene. This CDR3 is built from 18 residues. CDR1 is MNHNY and CDR2 is SVGAGI in the germline V gene (reference sequence). Here the CDR3 reads CASSLSLAGTGNTGELFF. CDR3 in DNA: TGTGCCAGCAGTCTTTCACTCGCCGGGACAGGGAACACCGGGGAGCTGTTTTTT.

The chain is built from TRBV29-1 and TRBJ1-3; D remains unclear. The V end was cut by 7 bases, the J end by 4 bases, with 8 bases between. CDR3 size: 11 residues. CDR1 is SQVTM, CDR2 ANQGSEA, per germline. The CDR3 protein is CSGREGNTIYF. DNA for the CDR3: TGCAGCGGTAGGGAGGGAAACACCATATATTTT.

This chain links TRBV10-2 with TRBJ2-2, with 7 bases identical to TRBD1. The germline CDR1 and CDR2 sequences are WSHSY and SAAADI. After removal of 7 bases from V and 3 bases from J, the junction contained 5 bases not matched to a gene. The CDR3 covers 14 residues. The CDR3 nucleotides are TGCGCCAGCAAAGGGGGCCGATACACCGGGGAGCTGTTTTTT. This gives the protein CASKGGRYTGELFF.

The chain employs TRBV6-5 and TRBJ1-4; D uncertain. Germline-derived CDR1 and CDR2 are MNHEY and SVGAGI. With 2 bases removed from V and 7 bases from J, the gap between germline ends came to 11 bases. The CDR3 consists of 14 residues. The CDR3 sequence: CASSYTVVAEKLFF. The CDR3 DNA sequence: TGTGCCAGCAGTTACACTGTAGTGGCTGAAAAACTGTTTTTT.

The V call is TRBV7-2, the J call TRBJ1-4; D is undetermined. Trimming left V 5 bases short and J 3 bases short, with 10 bases between. The germline gives CDR1 SGHTA, CDR2 FQGNSA. The CDR3 runs to 14 residues. CDR3 bases: TGTGCCAGCAGCCTTAGAAGGGCTAATGAAAAACTGTTTTTT. It yields the protein CASSLRRANEKLFF.

This clone was detected once. The chain recombines TRBV21-1 with TRBJ2-2; TRBD1 was called by the table and not checked on the DNA. TRBV21-1 is reported as a pseudogene. The CDR3 extends over 17 amino acids. The CDR3 sequence is CASFRDSRYYNTGELFF. The CDR3 DNA follows: TGTGCCAGTTTCCGGGACAGCCGATACTACAACACCGGGGAGCTGTTTTTT.

CDR3 nucleotides: TGTGCCATTTCAACCGGGGGGGCACGGGATACGCAGTATTTT. Amino acids: CAISTGGARDTQYF. The chain joins TRBV10-3 to TRBJ2-3; 8 positions match TRBD2. The germline CDR1 and CDR2 sequences are ENHRY and SYGVKD. V lost 9 bases to trimming and J lost 6 bases; unmatched junction nucleotides: 11. This CDR3 is built from 14 residues.

In this sample, this clone turned up once. V usage is TRBV6-5 and J usage is TRBJ1-6; perhaps TRBD1 as D (5 bases). Germline loops: CDR1 MNHEY, CDR2 SVGAGI. The CDR3 contains 15 residues. Trimming stripped 0 bases from V and 9 bases from J, with 12 bases between. The CDR3 nucleotides read TGTGCCAGCAGTTACTCGGCCCAGGGAAGTTCACCCCTCCACTTT. As protein: CASSYSAQGSSPLHF.

V gene TRBV2 combines with J gene TRBJ1-1; maybe TRBD1 (5 bases). Germline assignment: CDR1 SNHLY and CDR2 FYNNEI. V shed 7 bases and J shed 5 bases, with 14 bases lying between them. The CDR3 totals 13 residues. The CDR3 region has the DNA TGTGCCAGCACCCTCGCCGGGGGGACTGAAGCTTTCTTT. Its protein is CASTLAGGTEAFF.

The chain recombines TRBV28 with TRBJ1-2; D is unresolved. This CDR3 has 12 amino acids. Germline CDR1 MDHEN, CDR2 SYDVKM. Trimming took 6 bases from V and 2 from J, leaving 7 bases between them. CDR3 amino acids: CASRAGNYGYTF. The CDR3 DNA reads TGTGCCAGCAGGGCCGGGAACTATGGCTACACCTTC.

The V and J genes are TRBV10-1 and TRBJ1-2; D is uncertain. CDR3 length: 12 amino acids. V lost 3 bases to trimming and J lost 2 bases, with 4 bases between them. Germline V lookup: CDR1 WNHNN, CDR2 SYGVQD (reference sequence). The CDR3, as DNA: TGCGCCAGCAGTGATTTGAACTATGGCTACACCTTC. Translating gives CASSDLNYGYTF.

This rearrangement joins TRBV5-4 to TRBJ2-5, with 13 bases identical to TRBD2. The CDR3 loop spans 18 amino acids. Unmatched junction bases numbered 10, after V lost 2 bases and J lost 3 bases. Germline V gene data show CDR1 as SGHNT and CDR2 as YYREEE (reference sequence). The CDR3 reads CASSFGLAGATSKETQYF. CDR3 nucleotide sequence: TGTGCCAGCAGCTTCGGACTAGCGGGGGCCACCTCGAAAGAGACCCAGTACTTC.

The chain is built from TRBV6-2 or TRBV6-3 and TRBJ2-1; D gene unclear. CDR3 length: 12 residues. V lost 6 bases to trimming and J lost 11 bases, with 14 bases between them. Germline CDR1 is MNHEY and CDR2 is SVGEGT. The CDR3 coding sequence is TGTGCCAGCAGCGATACGACTGAGAAGCAGTTCTTC. Its translation is CASSDTTEKQFF.

This clone was seen only once. V usage is TRBV27 and J usage is TRBJ1-4, with D possibly matching TRBD1 (5 bases). With 6 bases removed from V and 0 bases from J, the gap between germline ends came to 8 bases. CDR1 and CDR2 (germline): MNHEY, SMNVEV (reference sequence). CDR3 length: 14 amino acids. The CDR3 sequence: CASREGTTNEKLFF. In DNA form, the CDR3 reads TGTGCCAGCAGAGAGGGGACAACTAATGAAAAACTGTTTTTT.

The chain joins TRBV7-6 to TRBJ1-1, with 7 positions matching TRBD1. Germline V gene data show CDR1 as SGHVS and CDR2 as FNYEAQ. The CDR3 runs 12 residues. V trimming: 5 bases; J trimming: 5 bases; junction bases outside the gene matches: 2. Written as DNA, the CDR3 is TGTGCCAGCAGCCCGGGACAGACTGAAGCTTTCTTT. It specifies CASSPGQTEAFF.

This chain joins TRBV19 and TRBJ2-5, with 15 bases aligning to TRBD2. Germline V gene data show CDR1 as LNHDA and CDR2 as SQIVND (reference sequence). The CDR3 is made up of 17 amino acids. Germline trimming cut 3 bases from V and 4 bases from J; bases unmatched to any gene: 6. The CDR3 spells CASSIWTSGRAVETQYF. The CDR3 region has the DNA TGTGCCAGTAGTATCTGGACTAGCGGGAGGGCCGTAGAGACCCAGTACTTC.

The chain combines TRBV2 with TRBJ2-7; 7 bases agree with TRBD1. The CDR3 is 14 amino acids. V shed 5 bases and J 1 base; nucleotides not matched to a gene: 5. Per the germline V gene, CDR1 is SNHLY and CDR2 is FYNNEI. As DNA, the CDR3 is TGTGCCAGCAGTACCGCCAGGGGGTCCTACGAGCAGTACTTC. This gives the protein CASSTARGSYEQYF.

CDR3 region: CAWSPYGGESRATEAFF. Here the CDR3 DNA reads TGTGCCTGGAGTCCATACGGCGGGGAAAGTAGGGCCACTGAAGCTTTCTTT. V gene TRBV30 combines with J gene TRBJ1-1; the D is unclear. The V and J ends lost 2 bases and 4 bases respectively, with 23 bases between them. The CDR3 loop spans 17 amino acids. Germline-derived CDR1 and CDR2 are GTSNPN and SVGIG (reference sequence).

V gene TRBV5-6 combines with J gene TRBJ2-1; D uncertain. The V gene lost 3 bases and the J gene lost 3 bases, with 10 bases spanning the gap. Per germline, CDR1 SGHDT and CDR2 YYEEEE. The CDR3 covers 14 residues. Here the CDR3 reads CASSSRPFYNEQFF. Written as DNA, the CDR3 is TGTGCCAGCAGCTCACGTCCCTTCTACAATGAGCAGTTCTTC.

CDR3 amino acids: CASSRLAGGSEQYV. The CDR3 nucleotides are TGTGCCAGCAGCCGACTAGCGGGAGGTAGCGAGCAGTACGTC. V usage is TRBV7-6 and J usage is TRBJ2-7, with 13 bases matching TRBD2. V lost 5 bases and J lost 6; bases outside the gene matches: 4. This CDR3 has 14 amino acids. Germline V CDR1 and CDR2: SGHVS, FNYEAQ.

CDR3 in DNA: TGCGCCAGCAGCCCCCCCGAGTGGTCCGGGGCCAACGTCCTGACTTTC. It is translated as CASSPPEWSGANVLTF. The chain uses TRBV5-1 and TRBJ2-6, with unresolved D. The CDR3 is 16 residues long. Trimming removed 4 bases from V and 4 bases from J, with 15 bases in between. Germline lookup yields CDR1 SGHRS and CDR2 YFSETQ.